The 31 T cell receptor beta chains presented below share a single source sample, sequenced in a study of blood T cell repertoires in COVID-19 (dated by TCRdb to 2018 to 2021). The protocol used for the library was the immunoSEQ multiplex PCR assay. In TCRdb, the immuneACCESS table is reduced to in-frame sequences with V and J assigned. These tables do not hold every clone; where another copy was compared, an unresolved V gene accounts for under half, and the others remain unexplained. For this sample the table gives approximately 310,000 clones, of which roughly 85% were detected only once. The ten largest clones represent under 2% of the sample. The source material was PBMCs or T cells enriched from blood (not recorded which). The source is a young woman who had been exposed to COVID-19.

The CDR3: CASGGGTDSYEQYF. CDR3 bases: TGTGCCAGCGGGGGTGGGACTGACTCCTACGAGCAGTACTTC. The V and J genes are TRBV19 and TRBJ2-7, with D perhaps matching TRBD2 (6 bases). V was trimmed by 9 bases and J by 0 bases, leaving 15 bases between them. Germline CDR1 LNHDA, CDR2 SQIVND (reference sequence). This CDR3 spans 14 amino acids.

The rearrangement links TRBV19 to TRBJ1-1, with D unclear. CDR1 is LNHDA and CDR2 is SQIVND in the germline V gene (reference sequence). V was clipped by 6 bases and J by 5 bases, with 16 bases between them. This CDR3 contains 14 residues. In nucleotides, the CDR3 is TGTGCCAGTAGCCATCTAACAGATATTACTGAAGCTTTCTTT. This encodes CASSHLTDITEAFF.

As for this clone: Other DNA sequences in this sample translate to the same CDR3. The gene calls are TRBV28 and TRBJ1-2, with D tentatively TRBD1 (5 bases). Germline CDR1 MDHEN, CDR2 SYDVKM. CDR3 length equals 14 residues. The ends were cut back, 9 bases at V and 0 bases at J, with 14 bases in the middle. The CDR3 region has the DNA TGTGCCAGTTCGTTGGGGGGAGCTAACTATGGCTACACCTTC. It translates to CASSLGGANYGYTF.

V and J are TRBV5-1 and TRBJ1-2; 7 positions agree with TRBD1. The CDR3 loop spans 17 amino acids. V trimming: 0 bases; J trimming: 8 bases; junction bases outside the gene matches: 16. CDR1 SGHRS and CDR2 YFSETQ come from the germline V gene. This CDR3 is CASSLGGTGDGLGGYTF. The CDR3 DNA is TGCGCCAGCAGCTTGGGCGGCACAGGGGATGGGCTTGGAGGCTACACCTTC.

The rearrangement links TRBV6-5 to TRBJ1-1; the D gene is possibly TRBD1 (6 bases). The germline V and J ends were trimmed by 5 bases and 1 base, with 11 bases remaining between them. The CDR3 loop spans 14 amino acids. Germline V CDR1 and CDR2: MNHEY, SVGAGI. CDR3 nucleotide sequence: TGTGCCAGCAGTAGAGGGGGGGGGAACACTGAAGCTTTCTTT. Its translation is CASSRGGGNTEAFF.

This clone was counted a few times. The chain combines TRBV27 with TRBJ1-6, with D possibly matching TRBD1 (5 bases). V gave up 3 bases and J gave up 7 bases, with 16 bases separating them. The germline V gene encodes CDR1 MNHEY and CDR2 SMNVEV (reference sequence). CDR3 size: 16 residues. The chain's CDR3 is CASSFVDSKVNSPLHF. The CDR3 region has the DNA TGTGCCAGCAGTTTTGTTGACAGCAAGGTCAATTCACCCCTCCACTTT.

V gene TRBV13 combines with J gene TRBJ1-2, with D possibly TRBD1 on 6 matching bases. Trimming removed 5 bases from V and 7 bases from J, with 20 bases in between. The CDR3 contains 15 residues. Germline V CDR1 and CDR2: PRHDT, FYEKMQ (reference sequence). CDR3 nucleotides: TGTGCCAGCAGCCCGCCGGGACACAACTTTGGTGGCTACACCTTC. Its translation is CASSPPGHNFGGYTF. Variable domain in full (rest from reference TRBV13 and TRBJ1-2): AAGVIQSPRHLIKEKRETATLKCYPIPRHDTVYWYQQGPGQDPQFLISFYEKMQSDKGSIPDRFSAQQFSDYHSELNMSSLELGDSALYFCASSPPGHNFGGYTFGSGTRLTVV.

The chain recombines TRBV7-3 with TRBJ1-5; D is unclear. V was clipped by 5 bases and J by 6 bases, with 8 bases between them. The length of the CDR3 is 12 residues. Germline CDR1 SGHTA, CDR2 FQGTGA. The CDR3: CASSIRGQPQHF. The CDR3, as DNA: TGTGCCAGCAGCATCCGGGGTCAGCCCCAGCATTTT.

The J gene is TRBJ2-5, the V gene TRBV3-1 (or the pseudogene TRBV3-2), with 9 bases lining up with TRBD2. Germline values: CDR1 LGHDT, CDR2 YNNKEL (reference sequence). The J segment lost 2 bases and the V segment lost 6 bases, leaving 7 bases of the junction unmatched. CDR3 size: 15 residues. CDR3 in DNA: TGTGCCAGCAGTCTCGCGGGGGGGCCGCAAGAGACCCAGTACTTC. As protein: CASSLAGGPQETQYF.

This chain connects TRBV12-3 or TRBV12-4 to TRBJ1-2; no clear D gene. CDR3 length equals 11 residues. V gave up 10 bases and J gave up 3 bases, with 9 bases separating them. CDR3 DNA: TGTGCCACCTCTTCCTACTATGGCTACACCTTC. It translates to CATSSYYGYTF.

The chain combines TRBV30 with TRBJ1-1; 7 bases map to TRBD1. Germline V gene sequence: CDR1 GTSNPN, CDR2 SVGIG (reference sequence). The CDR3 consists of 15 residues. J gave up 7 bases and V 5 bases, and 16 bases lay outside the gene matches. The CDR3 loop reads CAWSRDRVEQIEAFF. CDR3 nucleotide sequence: TGTGCCTGGTCAAGAGACAGGGTAGAACAAATTGAAGCTTTCTTT.

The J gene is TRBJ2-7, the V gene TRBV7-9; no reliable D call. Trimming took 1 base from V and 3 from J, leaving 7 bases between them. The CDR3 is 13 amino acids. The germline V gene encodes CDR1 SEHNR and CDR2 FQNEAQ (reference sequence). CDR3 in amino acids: CASSLDHSYEQYF. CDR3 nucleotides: TGTGCCAGCAGCTTAGACCACAGCTACGAGCAGTACTTC.

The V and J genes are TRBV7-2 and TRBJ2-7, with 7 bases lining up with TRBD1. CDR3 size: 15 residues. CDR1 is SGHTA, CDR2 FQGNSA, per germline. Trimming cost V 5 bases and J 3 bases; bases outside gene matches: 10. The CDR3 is CASSLDRDRIYEQYF. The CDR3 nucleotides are TGTGCCAGCAGCCTCGACCGGGACAGAATCTACGAGCAGTACTTC. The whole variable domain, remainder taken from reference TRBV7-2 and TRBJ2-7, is GAGVSQSPSNKVTEKGKDVELRCDPISGHTALYWYRQSLGQGLEFLIYFQGNSAPDKSGLPSDRFSAERTGGSVSTLTIQRTQQEDSAVYLCASSLDRDRIYEQYFGPGTRLTVT.

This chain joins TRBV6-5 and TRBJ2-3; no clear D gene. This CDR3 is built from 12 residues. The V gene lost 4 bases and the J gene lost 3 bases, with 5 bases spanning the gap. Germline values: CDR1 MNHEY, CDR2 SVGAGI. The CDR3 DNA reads TGTGCCAGCAGTTCTCGTACAGATACGCAGTATTTT. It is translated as CASSSRTDTQYF.

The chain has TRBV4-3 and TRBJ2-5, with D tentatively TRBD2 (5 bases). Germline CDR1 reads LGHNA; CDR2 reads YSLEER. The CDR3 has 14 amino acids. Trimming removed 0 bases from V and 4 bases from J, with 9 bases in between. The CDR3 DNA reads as TGCGCCAGCAGCCAAGACTTCCGGGGAGAGACCCAGTACTTC. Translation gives CASSQDFRGETQYF.

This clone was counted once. This CDR3 reads CASSLSGQGDYGYTF. CDR3 in DNA: TGTGCCAGCTCATTGTCGGGACAGGGAGACTATGGCTACACCTTC. V gene TRBV18 combines with J gene TRBJ1-2; 9 bases map to TRBD1. The V gene's germline CDR1 is KGHSH and CDR2 LQKENI. This CDR3 contains 15 residues. J lost 3 bases, V lost 5 bases, and 7 bases had no gene match. Drawing the rest from reference TRBV18 and TRBJ1-2, the complete variable domain is NAGVMQNPRHLVRRRGQEARLRCSPMKGHSHVYWYRQLPEEGLKFMVYLQKENIIDESGMPKERFSAEFPKEGPSILRIQQVVRGDSAAYFCASSLSGQGDYGYTFGSGTRLTVV.

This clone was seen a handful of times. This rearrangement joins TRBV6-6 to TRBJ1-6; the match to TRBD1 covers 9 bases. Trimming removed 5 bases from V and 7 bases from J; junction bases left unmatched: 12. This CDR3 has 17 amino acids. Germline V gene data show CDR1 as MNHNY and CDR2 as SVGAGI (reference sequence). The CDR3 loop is CASSPQFTGGGNSPLHF. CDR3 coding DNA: TGTGCCAGCAGTCCCCAATTTACAGGGGGCGGAAATTCACCCCTCCACTTT.

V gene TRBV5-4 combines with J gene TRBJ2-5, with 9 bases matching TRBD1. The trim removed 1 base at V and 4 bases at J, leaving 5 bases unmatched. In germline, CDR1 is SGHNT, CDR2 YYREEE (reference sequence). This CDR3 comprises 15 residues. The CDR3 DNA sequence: TGTGCCAGCAGCTTGTCACAGGGGGCGGGAGAGACCCAGTACTTC. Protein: CASSLSQGAGETQYF.

This chain's CDR3 is CASSQRTGYNEQFF. The DNA for the CDR3 is TGTGCCAGCAGCCAGCGGACAGGCTACAATGAGCAGTTCTTC. The V call is TRBV5-6, the J call TRBJ2-1, with 7 bases lining up with TRBD1. CDR1 and CDR2 (germline): SGHDT, YYEEEE. The V and J ends lost 4 bases and 3 bases, in that order; junction bases with no gene match: 4. The CDR3 contains 14 residues.

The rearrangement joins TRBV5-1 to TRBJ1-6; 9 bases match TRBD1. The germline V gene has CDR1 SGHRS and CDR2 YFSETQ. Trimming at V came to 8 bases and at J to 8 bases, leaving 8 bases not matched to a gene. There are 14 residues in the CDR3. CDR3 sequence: CASSYRDRDSPLHF. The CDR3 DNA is TGCGCCAGTTCCTACCGGGACAGGGATTCACCCCTCCACTTT.

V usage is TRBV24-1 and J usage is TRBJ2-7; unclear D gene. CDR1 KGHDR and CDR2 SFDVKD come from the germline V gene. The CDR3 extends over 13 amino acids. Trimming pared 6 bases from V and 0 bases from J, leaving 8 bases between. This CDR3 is CATSRTGSYEQYF. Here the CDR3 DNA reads TGTGCCACCAGTCGCACCGGCTCCTACGAGCAGTACTTC.

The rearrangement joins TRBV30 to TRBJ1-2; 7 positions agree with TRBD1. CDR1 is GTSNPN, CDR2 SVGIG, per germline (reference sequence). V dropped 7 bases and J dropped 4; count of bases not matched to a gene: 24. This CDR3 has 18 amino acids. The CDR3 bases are TGTGCCTCATCGGATCCAAGGCAGGGGGGTCGTTCTGGCTATGGCTACACCTTC. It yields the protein CASSDPRQGGRSGYGYTF.

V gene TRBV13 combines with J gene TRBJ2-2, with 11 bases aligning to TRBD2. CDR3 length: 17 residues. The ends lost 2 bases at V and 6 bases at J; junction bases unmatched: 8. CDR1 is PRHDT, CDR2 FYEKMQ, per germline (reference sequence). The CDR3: CASSLYELAGVSGELFF. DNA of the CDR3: TGTGCCAGCAGCTTATATGAACTAGCGGGGGTGTCCGGGGAGCTGTTTTTT.

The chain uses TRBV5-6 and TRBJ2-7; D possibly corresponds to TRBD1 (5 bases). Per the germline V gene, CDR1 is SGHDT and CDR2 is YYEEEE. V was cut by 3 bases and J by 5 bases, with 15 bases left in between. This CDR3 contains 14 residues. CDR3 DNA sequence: TGTGCCAGCAGCTCAGACAGCCCCGACGACGAGCAGTACTTC. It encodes CASSSDSPDDEQYF.

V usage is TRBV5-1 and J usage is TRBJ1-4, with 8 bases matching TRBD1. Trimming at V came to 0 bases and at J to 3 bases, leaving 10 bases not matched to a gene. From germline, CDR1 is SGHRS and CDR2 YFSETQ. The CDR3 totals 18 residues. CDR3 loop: CASSLATLTGAANEKLFF. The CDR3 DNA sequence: TGCGCCAGCAGCTTGGCTACCCTGACAGGGGCAGCTAATGAAAAACTGTTTTTT.

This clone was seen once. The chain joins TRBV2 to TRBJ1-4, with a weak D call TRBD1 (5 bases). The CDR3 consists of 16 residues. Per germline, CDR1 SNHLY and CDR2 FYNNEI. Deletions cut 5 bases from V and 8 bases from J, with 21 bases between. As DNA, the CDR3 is TGTGCCAGCAGTTTATCTCCGGGACTAGGGCCGGAAAAACTGTTTTTT. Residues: CASSLSPGLGPEKLFF.

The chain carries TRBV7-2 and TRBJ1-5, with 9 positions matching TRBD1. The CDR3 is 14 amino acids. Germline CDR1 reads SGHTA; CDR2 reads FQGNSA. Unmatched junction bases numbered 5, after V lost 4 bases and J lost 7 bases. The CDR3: CASSSGTGWQPQHF. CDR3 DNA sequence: TGTGCCAGCAGCTCCGGGACAGGGTGGCAGCCCCAGCATTTT.

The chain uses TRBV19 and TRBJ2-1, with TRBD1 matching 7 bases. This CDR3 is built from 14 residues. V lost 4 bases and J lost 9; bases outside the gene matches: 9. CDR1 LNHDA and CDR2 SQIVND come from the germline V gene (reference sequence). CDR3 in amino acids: CASSTEGAIGEQFF. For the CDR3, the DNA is TGTGCCAGTAGTACCGAGGGGGCAATAGGTGAGCAGTTCTTC.

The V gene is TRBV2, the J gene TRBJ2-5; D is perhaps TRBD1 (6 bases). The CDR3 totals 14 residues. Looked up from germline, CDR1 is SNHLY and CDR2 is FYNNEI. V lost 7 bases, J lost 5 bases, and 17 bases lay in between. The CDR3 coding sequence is TGTGCCAGCAAAGATCTGGGGGCTGGCGAGACCCAGTACTTC. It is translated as CASKDLGAGETQYF.

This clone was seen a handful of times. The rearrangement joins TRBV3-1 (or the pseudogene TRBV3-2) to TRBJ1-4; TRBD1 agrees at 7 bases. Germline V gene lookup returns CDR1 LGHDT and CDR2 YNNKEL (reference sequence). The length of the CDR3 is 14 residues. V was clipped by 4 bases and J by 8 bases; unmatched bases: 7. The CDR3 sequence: CASSPTGVAEKLFF. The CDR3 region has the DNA TGTGCCAGCAGCCCCACAGGGGTTGCGGAAAAACTGTTTTTT.

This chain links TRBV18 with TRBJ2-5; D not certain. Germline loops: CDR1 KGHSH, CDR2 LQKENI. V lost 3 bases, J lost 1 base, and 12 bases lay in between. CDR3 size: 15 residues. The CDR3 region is CASSPRSPPQETQYF. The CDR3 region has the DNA TGTGCCAGCTCACCGCGATCACCACCCCAAGAGACCCAGTACTTC.